This T cell receptor (beta chain) stems from a study of shared clonotypes between healthy human individuals. All participating donors were Caucasian adults from Nashville, Tennessee. Subsets obtained from CD4+ cells comprised CD45RA+ naive and CD45RA-negative memory cells. Germline V gene sequence: CDR1 SGHDN, CDR2 FVKESK. The CDR3 is 16 residues long. The germline V and J ends were trimmed by 0 bases and 2 bases, with 11 bases remaining between them. Measured with immunoSEQ multiplex PCR; TCRdb has only the in-frame clones, and not every one. The sample has some 2.4 million clones, roughly 93% seen once.

V usage is TRBV14 and J usage is TRBJ2-1; either TRBD1 or TRBD2 may fit D (5 bases each). Sequencing was done on a sample of naive CD4+ T cells from PBMCs. Subset meaning: CD45RA+ positively selected. The origin of this receptor is a man between 18 and 29 years old in good health. Some clones in this sample may be carry-over from other donors' samples. CDR3 in amino acids: CASSQDLGETYNEQFF. In DNA, the CDR3 is TGTGCCAGCAGCCAAGATCTGGGGGAAACCTACAATGAGCAGTTCTTC. Drawing the rest from reference TRBV14 and TRBJ2-1, the complete variable domain is EAGVTQFPSHSVIEKGQTVTLRCDPISGHDNLYWYRRVMGKEIKFLLHFVKESKQDESGMPNNRFLAERTGGTYSTLKVQPAELEDSGVYFCASSQDLGETYNEQFFGPGTRLTVL.